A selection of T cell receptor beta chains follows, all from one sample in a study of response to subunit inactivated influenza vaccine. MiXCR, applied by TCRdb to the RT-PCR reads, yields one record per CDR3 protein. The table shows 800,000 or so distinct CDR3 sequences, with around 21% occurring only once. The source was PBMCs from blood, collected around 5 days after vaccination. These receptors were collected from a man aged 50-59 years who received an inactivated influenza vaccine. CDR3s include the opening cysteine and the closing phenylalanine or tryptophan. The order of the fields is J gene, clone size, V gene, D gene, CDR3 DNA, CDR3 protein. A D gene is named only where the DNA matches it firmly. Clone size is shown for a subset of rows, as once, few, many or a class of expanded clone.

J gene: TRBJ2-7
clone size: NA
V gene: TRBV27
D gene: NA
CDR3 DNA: TGTGCCAGCAGTTTCGAAGTAGGGGCCTCCTACGAGCAGTACTTC
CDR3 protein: CASSFEVGASYEQYF

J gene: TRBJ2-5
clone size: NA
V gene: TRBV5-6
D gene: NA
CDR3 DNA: TGTGCCAGCAGCTTGGAAGTTCGCGGGGAGACCCAGTACTTC
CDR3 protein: CASSLEVRGETQYF

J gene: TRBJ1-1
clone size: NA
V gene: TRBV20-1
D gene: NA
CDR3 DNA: TGCAGTGCTAGAAACCTCGGGGGAACACTGGTAGCTTTCTTT
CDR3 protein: CSARNLGGTLVAFF

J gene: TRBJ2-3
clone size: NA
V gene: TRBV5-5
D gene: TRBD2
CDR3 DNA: TGTGCCAGCAGCTCCGTACTAGCGGGCGGCACAGATACGCAGTATTTT
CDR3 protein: CASSSVLAGGTDTQYF

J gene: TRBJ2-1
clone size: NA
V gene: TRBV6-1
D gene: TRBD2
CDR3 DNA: TGTGCCAGCACCAAGACGGGGACTAGCGATTACAATGAGCAGTTCTTC
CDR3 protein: CASTKTGTSDYNEQFF

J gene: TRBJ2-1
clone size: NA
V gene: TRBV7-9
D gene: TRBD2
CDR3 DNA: TGTGCCAGCAGCTTACTAGCGGTCTACAATGAGCAGTTCTTC
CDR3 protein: CASSLLAVYNEQFF

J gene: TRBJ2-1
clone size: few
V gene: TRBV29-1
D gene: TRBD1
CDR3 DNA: TGCAGCGTGGTTAACCGGGACAGAGACAATGAGCAGTTCTTC
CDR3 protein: CSVVNRDRDNEQFF

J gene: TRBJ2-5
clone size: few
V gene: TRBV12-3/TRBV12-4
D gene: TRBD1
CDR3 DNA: TGTGCCTACAACCGGGACAGGGAAGAGACCCAGTACTTC
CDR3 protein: CAYNRDREETQYF

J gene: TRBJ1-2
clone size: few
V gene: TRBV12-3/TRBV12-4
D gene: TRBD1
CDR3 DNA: TGTGCCAGCAGTACCCGGGACAGGGGATACTATGGCTACACCTTC
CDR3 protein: CASSTRDRGYYGYTF

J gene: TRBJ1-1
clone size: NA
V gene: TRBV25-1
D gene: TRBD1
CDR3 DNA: TGTGCCAGCAGTAGAGGGGGGGCAGGGGGCACTGAAGCTTTCTTT
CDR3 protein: CASSRGGAGGTEAFF

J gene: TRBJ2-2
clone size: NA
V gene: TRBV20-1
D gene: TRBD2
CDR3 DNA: TGCAGTGCTAGACCGAGCGGGAGGGCCGGGGAGCTGTTTTTT
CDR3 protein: CSARPSGRAGELFF

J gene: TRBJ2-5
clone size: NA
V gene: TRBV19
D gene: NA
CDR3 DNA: TGTGCCAGTAGTATCAACAGTCAAGAGACCCAGTACTTC
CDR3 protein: CASSINSQETQYF

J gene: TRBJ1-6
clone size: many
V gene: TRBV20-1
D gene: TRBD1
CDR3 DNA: TGCAGTGCTAAGCTGGGACAGGCTAGCAATTCACCCCTCCACTTT
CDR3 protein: CSAKLGQASNSPLHF

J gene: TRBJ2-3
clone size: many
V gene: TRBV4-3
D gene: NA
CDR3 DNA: TGCGCCAGCAGCCGCGATGGGGCGGCTAGGACAGATACGCAGTATTTT
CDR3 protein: CASSRDGAARTDTQYF

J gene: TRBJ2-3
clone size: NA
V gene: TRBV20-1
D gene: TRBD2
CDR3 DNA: TGCAGTGCTACGGCGACTAGCGGGGGCGTCACAGATACGCAGTATTTT
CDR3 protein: CSATATSGGVTDTQYF

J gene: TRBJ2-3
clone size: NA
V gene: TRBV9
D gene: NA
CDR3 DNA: TGTGCCAGCAGCGTGGGAGTTCCAGATACGCAGTATTTT
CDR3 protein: CASSVGVPDTQYF

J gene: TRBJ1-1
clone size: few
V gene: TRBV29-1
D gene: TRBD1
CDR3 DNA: TGCAGCGTAGGGACAGGGATGAACACTGAAGCTTTCTTT
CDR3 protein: CSVGTGMNTEAFF

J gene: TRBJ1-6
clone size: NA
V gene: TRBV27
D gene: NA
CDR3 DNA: TGTGCCAGCAGTGGAACGGGGGGCTGGGGTTCACCCCTCCACTTT
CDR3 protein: CASSGTGGWGSPLHF

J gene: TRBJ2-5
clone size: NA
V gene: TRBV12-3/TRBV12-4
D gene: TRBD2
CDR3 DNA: TGTGCCAGCAGCGCGGGGGAATGGGAGACCCAGTACTTC
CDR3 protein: CASSAGEWETQYF

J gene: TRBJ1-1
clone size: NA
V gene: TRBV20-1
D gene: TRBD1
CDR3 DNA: TGCAGTGCTGGGCCGAGACAGGGAGACACTGAAGCTTTCTTT
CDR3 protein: CSAGPRQGDTEAFF

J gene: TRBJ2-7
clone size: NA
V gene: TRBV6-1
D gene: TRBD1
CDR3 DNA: TGTGCCAGCACCCGAGACAGGGGAAGTAGCTACGAGCAGTACTTC
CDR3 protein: CASTRDRGSSYEQYF

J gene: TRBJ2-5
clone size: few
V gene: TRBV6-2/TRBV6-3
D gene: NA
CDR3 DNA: TGTGCCAGCAGTTACGCCATGGGTAGCGGTTTCCAAGAGACCCAGTACTTC
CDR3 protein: CASSYAMGSGFQETQYF

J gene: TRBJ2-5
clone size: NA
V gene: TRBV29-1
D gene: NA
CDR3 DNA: TGCAGCGTCGGATACAGTGGGGAGACCCAGTACTTC
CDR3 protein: CSVGYSGETQYF

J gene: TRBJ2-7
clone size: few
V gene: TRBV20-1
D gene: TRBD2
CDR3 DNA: TGCAGTGCTAGGGGACTAGCGGAAGCCTACGAGCAGTACTTC
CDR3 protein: CSARGLAEAYEQYF

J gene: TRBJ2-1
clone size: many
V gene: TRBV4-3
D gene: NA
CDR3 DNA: TGCGCCAGCAGCCAAGATTACGGGGAGGCGGATGAGCAGTTCTTC
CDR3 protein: CASSQDYGEADEQFF

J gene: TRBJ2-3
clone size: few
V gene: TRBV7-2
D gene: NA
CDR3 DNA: TGTGCCAGCAGCCCCATCCGCGGGGACACAGATACGCAGTATTTT
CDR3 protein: CASSPIRGDTDTQYF

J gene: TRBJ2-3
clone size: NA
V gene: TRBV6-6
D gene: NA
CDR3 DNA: TGTGCCAGCAGAGGTCCAGGCACAGATACGCAGTATTTT
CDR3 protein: CASRGPGTDTQYF

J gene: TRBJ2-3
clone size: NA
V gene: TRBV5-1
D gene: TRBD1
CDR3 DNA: TGCGCCAGCAGCCTCTTACCGACAGGGTCAGATACGCAGTATTTT
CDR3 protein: CASSLLPTGSDTQYF

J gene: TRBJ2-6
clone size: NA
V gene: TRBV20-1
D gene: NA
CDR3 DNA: TGCAGTGCTAGAGTGCCCTTGGGGGCCAACGTCCTGACTTTC
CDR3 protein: CSARVPLGANVLTF

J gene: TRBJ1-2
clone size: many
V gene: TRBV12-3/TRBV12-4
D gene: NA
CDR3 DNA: TGTGCCAGCAGTTTCGACAGGCACCTTCTTAGCGATGGCTACACCTTC
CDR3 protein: CASSFDRHLLSDGYTF

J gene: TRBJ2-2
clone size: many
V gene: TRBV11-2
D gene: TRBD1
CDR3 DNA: TGTGCCAGCAGCTTAAGGACAGGGGGCACCGGGGAGCTGTTTTTT
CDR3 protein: CASSLRTGGTGELFF

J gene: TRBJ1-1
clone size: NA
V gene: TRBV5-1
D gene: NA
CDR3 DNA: TGCGCCAGCAGTCAAGGACAGCAGGGCACTGAAGCTTTCTTT
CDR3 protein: CASSQGQQGTEAFF

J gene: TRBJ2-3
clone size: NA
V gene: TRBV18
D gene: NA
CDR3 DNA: TGTGCCAGCTCATCCTTCATGTCTAGCACAGATACGCAGTATTTT
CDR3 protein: CASSSFMSSTDTQYF

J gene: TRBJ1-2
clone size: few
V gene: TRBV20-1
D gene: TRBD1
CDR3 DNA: TGCAGTGCTAGTGTTCCAGGGGGCGTCTATGGCTACACCTTC
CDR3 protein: CSASVPGGVYGYTF

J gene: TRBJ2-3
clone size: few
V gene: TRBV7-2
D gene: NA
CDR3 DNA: TGTGCCAGCAGCTTTTCAGCACAAACAGATACGCAGTATTTT
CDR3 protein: CASSFSAQTDTQYF

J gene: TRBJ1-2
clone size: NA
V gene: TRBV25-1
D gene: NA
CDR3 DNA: TGTGCCAGCAGAGGGGGGGATGGCTACACCTTC
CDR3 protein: CASRGGDGYTF

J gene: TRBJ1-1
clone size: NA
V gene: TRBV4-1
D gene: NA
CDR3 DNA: TGCGCCAGCAGCCAAGATCCGATTGGGAACACTGAAGCTTTCTTT
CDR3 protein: CASSQDPIGNTEAFF

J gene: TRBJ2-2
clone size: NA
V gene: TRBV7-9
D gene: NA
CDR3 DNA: TGTGCCAGCAGCTTAGCTACCGGGGCCCAATACACCGGGGAGCTGTTTTTT
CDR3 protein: CASSLATGAQYTGELFF

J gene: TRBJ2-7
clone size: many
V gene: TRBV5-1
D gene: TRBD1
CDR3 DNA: TGTGCCAGCAGCTCCGGGACAGGGGCCTACGAGCAGTACTTC
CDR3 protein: CASSSGTGAYEQYF

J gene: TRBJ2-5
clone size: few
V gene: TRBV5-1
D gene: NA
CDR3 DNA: TGCGCCAGCAGCTCTACCTCCGCCCTGGACGGGCGGGAGACCCAGTACTTC
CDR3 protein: CASSSTSALDGRETQYF

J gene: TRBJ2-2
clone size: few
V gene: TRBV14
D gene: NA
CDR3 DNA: TGTGCCAGCAGCTCTACAGCGGGCACCGGGGAGCTGTTTTTT
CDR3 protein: CASSSTAGTGELFF

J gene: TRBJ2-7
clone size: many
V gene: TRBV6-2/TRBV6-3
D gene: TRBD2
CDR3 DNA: TGTGCCAGCAGTTACTGGACTAGCGGGAGGCCGAGCTCCTACGAGCAGTACTTC
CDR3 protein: CASSYWTSGRPSSYEQYF

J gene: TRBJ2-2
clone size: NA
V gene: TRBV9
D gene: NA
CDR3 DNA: TGTGCCAGCAGCCAGGGGGGGGCCCGGGACACCGGGGAGCTGTTTTTT
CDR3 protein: CASSQGGARDTGELFF

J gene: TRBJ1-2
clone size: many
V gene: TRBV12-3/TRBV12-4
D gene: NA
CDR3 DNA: TGTGCCAGCAGTCGGACAAGCTATGGCTACACCTTC
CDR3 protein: CASSRTSYGYTF

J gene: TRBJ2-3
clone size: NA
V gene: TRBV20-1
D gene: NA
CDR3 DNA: TGCAGTGCTAGGGAGACTGCCATCTCTACGCAGTATTTT
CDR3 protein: CSARETAISTQYF

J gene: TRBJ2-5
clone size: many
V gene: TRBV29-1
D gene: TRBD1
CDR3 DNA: TGCAGCGCCGGACCGGGACAGGGATGGGAGACCCAGTACTTC
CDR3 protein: CSAGPGQGWETQYF

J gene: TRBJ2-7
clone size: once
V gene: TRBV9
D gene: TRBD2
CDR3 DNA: TGTGCCAGCAGCGCACTAGCGGGGCCATCCGAGCAGTACTTC
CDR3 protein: CASSALAGPSEQYF

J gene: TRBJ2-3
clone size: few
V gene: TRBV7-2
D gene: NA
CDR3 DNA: TGTGCCAGCAGCTTAGTATTTAGGGGGGATACGCAGTATTTT
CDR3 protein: CASSLVFRGDTQYF

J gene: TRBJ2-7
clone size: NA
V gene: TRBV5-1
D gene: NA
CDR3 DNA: TGCGCCAGCAGCGGACCTGCCAGGGACGAGCAGTACTTC
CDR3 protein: CASSGPARDEQYF

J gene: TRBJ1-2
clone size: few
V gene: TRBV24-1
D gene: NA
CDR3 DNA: TGTGCCACCAGCGCGACAGGCAGCTATGGCTACACCTTC
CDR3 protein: CATSATGSYGYTF

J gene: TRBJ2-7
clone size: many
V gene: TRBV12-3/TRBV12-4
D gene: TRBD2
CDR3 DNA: TGTGCCAGCAGTGCGGGACTAGCGGGAGGCTCCTACGAGCAGTACTTC
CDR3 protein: CASSAGLAGGSYEQYF

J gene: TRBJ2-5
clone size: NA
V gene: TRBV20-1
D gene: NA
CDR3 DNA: TGCAGTGCTAGAGAGGGTGGTAGCATGGAGACCCAGTACTTC
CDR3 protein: CSAREGGSMETQYF

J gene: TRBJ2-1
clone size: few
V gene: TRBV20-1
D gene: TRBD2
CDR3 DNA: TGCAGTGCTAATAGCGGGAGCCCTAGCTCCTACAATGAGCAGTTCTTC
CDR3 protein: CSANSGSPSSYNEQFF